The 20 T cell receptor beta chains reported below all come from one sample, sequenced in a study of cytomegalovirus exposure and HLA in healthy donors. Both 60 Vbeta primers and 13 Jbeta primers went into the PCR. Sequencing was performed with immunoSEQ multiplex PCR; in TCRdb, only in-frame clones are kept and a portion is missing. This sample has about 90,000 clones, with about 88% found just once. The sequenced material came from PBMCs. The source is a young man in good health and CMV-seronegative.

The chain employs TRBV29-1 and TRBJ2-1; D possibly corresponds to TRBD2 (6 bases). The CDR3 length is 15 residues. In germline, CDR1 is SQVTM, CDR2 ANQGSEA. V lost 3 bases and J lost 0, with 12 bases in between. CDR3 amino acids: CSVEGWRGSYNEQFF. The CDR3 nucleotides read TGCAGCGTTGAGGGTTGGCGGGGCTCCTACAATGAGCAGTTCTTC.

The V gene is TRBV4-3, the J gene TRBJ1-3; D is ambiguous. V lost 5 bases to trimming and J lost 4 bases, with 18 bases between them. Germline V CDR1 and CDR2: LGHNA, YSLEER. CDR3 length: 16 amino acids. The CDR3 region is CASSLSRGFSGNTIYF. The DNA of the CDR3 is TGCGCCAGCAGCTTGTCCCGGGGTTTCTCAGGAAACACCATATATTTT.

The CDR3 DNA is TGTGCCACCAGCAAACAAGGAGGAAGGACTGAAGCTTTCTTT. Translated, it gives CATSKQGGRTEAFF. The chain carries TRBV15 and TRBJ1-1; D call uncertain. Germline V gene sequence: CDR1 LNHNV, CDR2 YYDKDF (reference sequence). The ends were cut back, 4 bases at V and 5 bases at J, with 14 bases in the middle. The CDR3 consists of 14 residues.

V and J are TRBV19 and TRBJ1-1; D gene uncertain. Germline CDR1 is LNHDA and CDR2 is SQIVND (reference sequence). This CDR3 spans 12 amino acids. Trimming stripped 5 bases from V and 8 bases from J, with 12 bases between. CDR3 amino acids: CASSLLDGEAFF. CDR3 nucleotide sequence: TGTGCCAGTAGTTTACTCGACGGGGAAGCTTTCTTT.

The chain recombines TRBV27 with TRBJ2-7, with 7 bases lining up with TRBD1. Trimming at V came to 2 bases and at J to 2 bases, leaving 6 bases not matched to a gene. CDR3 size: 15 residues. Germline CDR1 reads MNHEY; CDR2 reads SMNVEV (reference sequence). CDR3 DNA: TGTGCCAGCAGTTTAACAGGGGCAGGGCCCTACGAGCAGTACTTC. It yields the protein CASSLTGAGPYEQYF.

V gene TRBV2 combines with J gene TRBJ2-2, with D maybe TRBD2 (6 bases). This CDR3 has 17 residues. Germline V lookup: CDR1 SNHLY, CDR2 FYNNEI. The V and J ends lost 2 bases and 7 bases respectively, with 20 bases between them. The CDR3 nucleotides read TGTGCCAGCAGTGAATTTGGGGGAGGTTATGAAGGCGGGGAGCTGTTTTTT. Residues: CASSEFGGGYEGGELFF. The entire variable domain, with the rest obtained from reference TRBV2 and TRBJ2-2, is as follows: EPEVTQTPSHQVTQMGQEVILRCVPISNHLYFYWYRQILGQKVEFLVSFYNNEISEKSEIFDDQFSVERPDGSNFTLKIRSTKLEDSAMYFCASSEFGGGYEGGELFFGEGSRLTVL.

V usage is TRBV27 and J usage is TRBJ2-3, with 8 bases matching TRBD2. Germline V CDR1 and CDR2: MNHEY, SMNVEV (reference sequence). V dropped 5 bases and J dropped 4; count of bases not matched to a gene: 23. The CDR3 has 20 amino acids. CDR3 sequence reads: CASSPRTSRLSLGLADTQYF. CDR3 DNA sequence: TGTGCCAGCAGTCCTCGGACTAGCCGATTGTCACTTGGTTTGGCAGATACGCAGTATTTT.

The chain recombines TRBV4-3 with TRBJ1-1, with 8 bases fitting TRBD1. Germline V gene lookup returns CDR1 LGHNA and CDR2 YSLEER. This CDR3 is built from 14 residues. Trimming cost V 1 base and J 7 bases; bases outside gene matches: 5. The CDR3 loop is CASSQGTGLGEAFF. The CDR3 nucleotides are TGCGCCAGCAGCCAAGGGACAGGGCTGGGTGAAGCTTTCTTT.

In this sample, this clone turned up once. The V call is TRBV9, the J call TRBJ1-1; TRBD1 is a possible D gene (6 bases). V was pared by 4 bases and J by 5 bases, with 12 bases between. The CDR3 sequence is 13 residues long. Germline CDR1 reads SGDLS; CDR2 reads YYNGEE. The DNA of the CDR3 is TGTGCCAGCAGCCCAGAGACAGGAACTGAAGCTTTCTTT. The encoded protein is CASSPETGTEAFF.

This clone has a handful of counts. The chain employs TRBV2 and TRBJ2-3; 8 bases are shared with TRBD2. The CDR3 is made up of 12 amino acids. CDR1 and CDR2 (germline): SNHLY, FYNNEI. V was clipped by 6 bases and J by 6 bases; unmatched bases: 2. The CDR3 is CASRSGGDTQYF. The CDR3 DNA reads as TGTGCCAGCAGGTCGGGAGGGGATACGCAGTATTTT.

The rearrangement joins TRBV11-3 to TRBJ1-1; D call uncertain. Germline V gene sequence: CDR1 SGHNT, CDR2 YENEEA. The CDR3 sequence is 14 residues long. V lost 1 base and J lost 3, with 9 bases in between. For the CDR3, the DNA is TGTGCCAGCAGCTTAGGGTTGAGGGACACTGAAGCTTTCTTT. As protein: CASSLGLRDTEAFF.

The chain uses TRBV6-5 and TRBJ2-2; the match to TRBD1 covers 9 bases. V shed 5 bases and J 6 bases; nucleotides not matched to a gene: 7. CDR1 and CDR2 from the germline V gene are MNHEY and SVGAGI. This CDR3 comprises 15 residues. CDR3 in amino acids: CASSPDRGGSGELFF. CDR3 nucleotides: TGTGCCAGCAGTCCGGACAGGGGTGGCTCCGGGGAGCTGTTTTTT.

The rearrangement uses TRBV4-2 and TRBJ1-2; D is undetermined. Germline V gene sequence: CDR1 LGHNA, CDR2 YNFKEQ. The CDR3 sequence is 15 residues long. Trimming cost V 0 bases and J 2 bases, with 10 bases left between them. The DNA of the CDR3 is TGTGCCAGCAGCCAAGAAGACACGGCAAACTATGGCTACACCTTC. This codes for CASSQEDTANYGYTF.

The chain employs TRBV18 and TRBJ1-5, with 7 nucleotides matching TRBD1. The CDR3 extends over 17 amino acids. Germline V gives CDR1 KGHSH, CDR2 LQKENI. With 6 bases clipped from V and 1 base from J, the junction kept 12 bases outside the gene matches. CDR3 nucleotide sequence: TGTGCCAGCTCGCCCACCTCAGGGGGTGGGAGCAATCAGCCCCAGCATTTT. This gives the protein CASSPTSGGGSNQPQHF.

The CDR3 is CASSLRQGLGAFF. CDR3 nucleotides: TGTGCCAGCAGTTTACGACAGGGGTTAGGAGCTTTCTTT. V is TRBV28 and J is TRBJ1-1; TRBD1 matches 8 bases. The ends lost 2 bases at V and 10 bases at J; junction bases unmatched: 6. The germline CDR1 and CDR2 sequences are MDHEN and SYDVKM. The CDR3 has 13 amino acids.

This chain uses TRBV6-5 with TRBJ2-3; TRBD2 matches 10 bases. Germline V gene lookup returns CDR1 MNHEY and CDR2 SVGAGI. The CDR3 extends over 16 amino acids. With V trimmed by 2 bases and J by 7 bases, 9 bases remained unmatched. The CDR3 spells CASSYTTSGVTNTQYF. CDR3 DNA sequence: TGTGCCAGCAGTTACACTACTAGCGGGGTGACAAATACGCAGTATTTT.

The CDR3 DNA follows: TGTGCCAGCAATTTGGGGGGATCCTATGGCTACACCTTC. The encoded protein is CASNLGGSYGYTF. This chain links TRBV7-2 with TRBJ1-2; D perhaps matches TRBD1 (5 bases). V lost 7 bases, J lost 4 bases, and 13 bases lay in between. Germline CDR1 reads SGHTA; CDR2 reads FQGNSA. CDR3 length equals 13 residues.

In nucleotides, the CDR3 is TGTGCCAGCAGTGAATCTTCGGGGATCTGGTACAATGAGCAGTTCTTC. It encodes CASSESSGIWYNEQFF. V and J are TRBV6-1 and TRBJ2-1; D possibly corresponds to TRBD2 (5 bases). The germline CDR1 and CDR2 sequences are MNHNS and SASEGT. V was shortened by 2 bases and J by 4 bases, with 15 bases between the two germline ends. The CDR3 spans 16 residues.

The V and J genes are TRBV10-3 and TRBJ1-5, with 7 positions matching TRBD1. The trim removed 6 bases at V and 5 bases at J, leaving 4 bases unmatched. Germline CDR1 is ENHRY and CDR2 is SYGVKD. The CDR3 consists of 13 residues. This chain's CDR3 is CAIRDRVDQPQHF. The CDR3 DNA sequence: TGTGCCATCAGAGACAGGGTCGATCAGCCCCAGCATTTT.

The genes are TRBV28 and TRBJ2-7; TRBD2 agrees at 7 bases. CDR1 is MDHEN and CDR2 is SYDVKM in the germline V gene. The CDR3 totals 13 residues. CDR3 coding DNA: TGTGCGGGCGGGGAGGGCGTATCCTACGAGCAGTACTTC. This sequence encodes CAGGEGVSYEQYF. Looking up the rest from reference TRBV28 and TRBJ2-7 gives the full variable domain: DVKVTQSSRYLVKRTGEKVFLECVQDMDHENMFWYRQDPGLGLRLIYFSYDVKMKEKGDIPEGYSVSREKKERFSLILESASTNQTSMYLCAGGEGVSYEQYFGPGTRLTVT.